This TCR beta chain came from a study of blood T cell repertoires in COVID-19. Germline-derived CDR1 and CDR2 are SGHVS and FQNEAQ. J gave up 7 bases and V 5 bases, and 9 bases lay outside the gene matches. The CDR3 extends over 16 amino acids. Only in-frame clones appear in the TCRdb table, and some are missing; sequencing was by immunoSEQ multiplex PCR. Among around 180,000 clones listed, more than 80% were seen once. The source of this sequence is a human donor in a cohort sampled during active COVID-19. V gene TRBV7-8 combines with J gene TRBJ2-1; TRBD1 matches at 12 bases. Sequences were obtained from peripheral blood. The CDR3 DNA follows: TGTGCCAGCAGCCGGCCGGGACAGGGGGCGCGGAATGAGCAGTTCTTC. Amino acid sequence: CASSRPGQGARNEQFF.